The T cell receptor (beta chain) under discussion was sequenced for a study of shared clonotypes between healthy human individuals. For the study at large: Per-donor plates numbered three CD4 naive, three CD4 memory, two CD8 naive and one CD8 memory.

Samples underwent the assay at deep level. TCRdb's copy holds only in-frame clones and misses some; the assay was immunoSEQ multiplex PCR. The sample records over 950,000 clones, approximately 80% being singletons. Looked up from germline, CDR1 is LNHDA and CDR2 is SQIVND (reference sequence). The junction had 6 bases not matched to a gene; V was cut back by 1 base and J by 6 bases. CDR3 size: 16 residues. Details on this clone: The antigen is undetermined.

The study's findings and limits: Clonotypes shared by all four sorted-subset donors had higher generation probabilities than non-shared clonotypes. When naive CD4 clonotypes were compared across several donors, roughly 4.9% were shared.

Sequenced sample: memory CD4+ T cells from PBMCs. Subset given: CD45RA-negative fraction. The receptor was derived from a man younger than 30 in good health. Some clones in this sample may be carry-over from other donors' samples. The gene calls are TRBV19 and TRBJ2-4, with TRBD1 identical over 10 bases. The CDR3 loop reads CASSIGDRGRGNIQYF. The CDR3 region has the DNA TGTGCCAGTAGTATAGGAGACAGGGGGCGAGGAAACATTCAGTACTTC.